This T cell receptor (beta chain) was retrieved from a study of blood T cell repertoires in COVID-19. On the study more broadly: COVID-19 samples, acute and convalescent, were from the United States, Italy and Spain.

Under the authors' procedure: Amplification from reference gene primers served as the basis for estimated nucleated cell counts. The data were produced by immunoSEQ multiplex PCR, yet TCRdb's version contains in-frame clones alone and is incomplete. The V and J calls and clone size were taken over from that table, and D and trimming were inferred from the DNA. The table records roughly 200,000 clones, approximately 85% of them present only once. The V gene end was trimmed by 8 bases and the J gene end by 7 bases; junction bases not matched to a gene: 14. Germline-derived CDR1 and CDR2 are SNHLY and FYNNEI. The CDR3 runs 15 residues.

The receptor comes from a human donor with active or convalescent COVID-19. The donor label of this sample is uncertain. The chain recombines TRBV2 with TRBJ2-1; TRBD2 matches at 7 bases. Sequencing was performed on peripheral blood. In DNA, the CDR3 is TGTGCCAGCTCTCCGGGACTACCGGATGGGAATGAGCAGTTCTTC. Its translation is CASSPGLPDGNEQFF.